Reported below is one T cell receptor beta chain. These data originate in a study of T cell changes during pregnancy in multiple sclerosis. Sequenced by immunoSEQ multiplex PCR; TCRdb stores in-frame clones only, minus some. The table records about 75,000 clones, approximately 93% of them present only once. The CDR3 totals 15 residues. The sequence was obtained from a female donor with multiple sclerosis, enrolled in a pregnancy study. The sequences come from CD4+ T cells from peripheral blood mononuclear cells, collected after pregnancy. The chain uses TRBV21-1 and TRBJ2-7; the table's D gene call, TRBD2, was not cross checked with the DNA. TRBV21-1 is deemed a pseudogene. CDR3 loop: CASSDRTSGSYEQYF. DNA of the CDR3: TGTGCCAGCAGCGACAGGACTAGCGGGAGCTACGAGCAGTACTTC.